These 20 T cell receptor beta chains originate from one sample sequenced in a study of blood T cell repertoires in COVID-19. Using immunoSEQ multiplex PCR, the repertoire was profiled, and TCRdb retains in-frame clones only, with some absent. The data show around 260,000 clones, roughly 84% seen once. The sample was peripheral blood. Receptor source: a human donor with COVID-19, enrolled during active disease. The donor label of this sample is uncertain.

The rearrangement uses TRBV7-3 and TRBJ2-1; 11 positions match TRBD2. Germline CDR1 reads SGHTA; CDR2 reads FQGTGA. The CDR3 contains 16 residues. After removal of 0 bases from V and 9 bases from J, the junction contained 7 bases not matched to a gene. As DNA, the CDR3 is TGTGCCAGCAGCTTAACGACACTAGCGGGAGTCCCTGAGCAGTTCTTC. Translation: CASSLTTLAGVPEQFF.

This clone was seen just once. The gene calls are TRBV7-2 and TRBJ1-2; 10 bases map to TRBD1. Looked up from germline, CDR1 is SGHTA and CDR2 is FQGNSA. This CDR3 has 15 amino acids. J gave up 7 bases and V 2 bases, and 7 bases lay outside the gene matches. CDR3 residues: CASSLFGTGVPGYTF. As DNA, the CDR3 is TGTGCCAGCAGCTTATTTGGGACAGGGGTTCCTGGCTACACCTTC.

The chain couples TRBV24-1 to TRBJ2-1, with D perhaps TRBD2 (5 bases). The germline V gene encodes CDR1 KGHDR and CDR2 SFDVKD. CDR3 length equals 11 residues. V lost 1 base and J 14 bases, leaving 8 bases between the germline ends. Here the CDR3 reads CATSDFSDEFF. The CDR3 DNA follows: TGTGCCACCAGTGATTTTAGCGATGAGTTCTTC.

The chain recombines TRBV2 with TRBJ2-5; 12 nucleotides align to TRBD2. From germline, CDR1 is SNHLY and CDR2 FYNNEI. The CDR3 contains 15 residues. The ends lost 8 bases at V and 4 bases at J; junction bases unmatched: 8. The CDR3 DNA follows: TGTGCCAGCCGCAGAAGGACTAGCGGGGCAGAGACCCAGTACTTC. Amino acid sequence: CASRRRTSGAETQYF.

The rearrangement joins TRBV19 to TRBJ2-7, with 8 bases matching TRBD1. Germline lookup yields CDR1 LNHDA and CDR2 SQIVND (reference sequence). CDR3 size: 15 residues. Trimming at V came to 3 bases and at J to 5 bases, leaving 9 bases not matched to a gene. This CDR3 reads CASSIATGVNDEQYF. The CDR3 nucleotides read TGTGCCAGTAGTATCGCGACAGGGGTTAACGACGAGCAGTACTTC.

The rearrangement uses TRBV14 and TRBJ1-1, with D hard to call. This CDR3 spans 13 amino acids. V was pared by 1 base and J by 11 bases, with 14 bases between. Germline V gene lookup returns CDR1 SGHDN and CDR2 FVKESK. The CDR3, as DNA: TGTGCCAGCAGCCAAGGAGGAAGTATAGGCGCTTTCTTT. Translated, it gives CASSQGGSIGAFF.

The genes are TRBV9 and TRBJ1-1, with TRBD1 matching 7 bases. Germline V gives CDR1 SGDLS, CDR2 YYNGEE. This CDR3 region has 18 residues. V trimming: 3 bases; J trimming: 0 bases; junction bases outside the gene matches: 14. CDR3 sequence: CASSESFTGVTMNTEAFF. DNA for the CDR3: TGTGCCAGCAGCGAAAGTTTTACAGGGGTTACGATGAACACTGAAGCTTTCTTT.

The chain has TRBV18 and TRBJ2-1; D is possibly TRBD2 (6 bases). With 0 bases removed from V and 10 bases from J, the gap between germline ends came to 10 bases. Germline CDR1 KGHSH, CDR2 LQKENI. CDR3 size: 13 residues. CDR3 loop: CASSPPIAVEQFF. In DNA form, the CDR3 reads TGTGCCAGCTCACCACCTATAGCGGTAGAGCAGTTCTTC.

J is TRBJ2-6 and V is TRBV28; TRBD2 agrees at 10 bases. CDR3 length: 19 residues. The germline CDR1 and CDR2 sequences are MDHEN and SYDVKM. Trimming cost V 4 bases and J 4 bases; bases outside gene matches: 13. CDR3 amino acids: CASSWTGSSGSSGANVLTF. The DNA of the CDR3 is TGTGCCAGCAGTTGGACAGGGTCTAGCGGGAGTTCCGGGGCCAACGTCCTGACTTTC.

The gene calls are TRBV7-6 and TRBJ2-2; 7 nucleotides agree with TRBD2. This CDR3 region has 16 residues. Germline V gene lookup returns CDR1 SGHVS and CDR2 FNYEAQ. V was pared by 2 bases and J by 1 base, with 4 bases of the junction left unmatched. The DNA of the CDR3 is TGTGCCAGCAGCTTACTCTCGGGGGGGAACACCGGGGAGCTGTTTTTT. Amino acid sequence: CASSLLSGGNTGELFF.

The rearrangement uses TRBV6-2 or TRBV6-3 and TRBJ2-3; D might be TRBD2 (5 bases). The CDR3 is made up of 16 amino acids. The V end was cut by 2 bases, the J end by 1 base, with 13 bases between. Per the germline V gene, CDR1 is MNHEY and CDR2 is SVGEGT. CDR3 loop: CASSYARAGGTDTQYF. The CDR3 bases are TGTGCCAGCAGTTACGCTCGGGCGGGTGGCACAGATACGCAGTATTTT.

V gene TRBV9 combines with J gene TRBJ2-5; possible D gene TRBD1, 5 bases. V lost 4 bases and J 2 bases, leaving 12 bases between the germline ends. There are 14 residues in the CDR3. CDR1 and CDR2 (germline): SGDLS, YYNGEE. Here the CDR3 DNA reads TGTGCCAGCAGCCCCGTAGGGGTTCAAGAGACCCAGTACTTC. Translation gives CASSPVGVQETQYF.

As DNA, the CDR3 is TGTGCCAGCAGTTACTCAGGCCAGGGGTCCACTGAAGCTTTCTTT. This encodes CASSYSGQGSTEAFF. This sequence joins TRBV6-2 or TRBV6-3 and TRBJ1-1, with D perhaps matching TRBD1 (6 bases). CDR1 is MNHEY and CDR2 is SVGEGT in the germline V gene. V lost 0 bases and J 4 bases, leaving 12 bases between the germline ends. This CDR3 spans 15 amino acids.

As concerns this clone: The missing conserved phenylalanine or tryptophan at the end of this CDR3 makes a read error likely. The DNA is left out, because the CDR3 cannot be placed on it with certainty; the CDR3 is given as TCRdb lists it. Here the CDR3 reads CASPPTGLGL. The chain recombines TRBV27 with TRBJ1-2; the DNA was not used to check the table's D call, TRBD1. The CDR3 sequence runs 10 residues, both termini included. The germline gives CDR1 MNHEY, CDR2 SMNVEV (reference sequence).

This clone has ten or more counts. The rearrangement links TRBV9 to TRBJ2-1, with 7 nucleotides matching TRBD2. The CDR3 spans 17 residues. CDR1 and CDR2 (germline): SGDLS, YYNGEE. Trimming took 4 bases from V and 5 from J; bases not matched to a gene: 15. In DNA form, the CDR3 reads TGTGCCAGCAGCCTTACGGCGGGAGCACGTTCAAACAATGAGCAGTTCTTC. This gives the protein CASSLTAGARSNNEQFF.

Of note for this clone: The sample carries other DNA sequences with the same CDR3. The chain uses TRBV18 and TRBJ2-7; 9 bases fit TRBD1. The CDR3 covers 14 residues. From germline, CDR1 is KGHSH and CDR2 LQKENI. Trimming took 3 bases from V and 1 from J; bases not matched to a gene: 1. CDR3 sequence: CASSPGQGSYEQYF. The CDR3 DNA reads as TGTGCCAGCTCACCGGGACAGGGATCCTACGAGCAGTACTTC.

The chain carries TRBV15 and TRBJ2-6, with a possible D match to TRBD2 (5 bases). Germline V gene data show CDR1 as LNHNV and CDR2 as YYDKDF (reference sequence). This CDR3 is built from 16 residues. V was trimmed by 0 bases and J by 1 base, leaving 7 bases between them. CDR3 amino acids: CATSRDRESGANVLTF. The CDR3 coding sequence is TGTGCCACCAGCAGAGATAGGGAGTCTGGGGCCAACGTCCTGACTTTC.

DNA for the CDR3: TGTGCCAGCAGCGTGACTAGATCAACTAATGAAAAACTGTTTTTT. As protein: CASSVTRSTNEKLFF. The genes are TRBV7-2 and TRBJ1-4; D unclear. CDR3 length: 15 amino acids. V gave up 5 bases and J gave up 0 bases, with 10 bases separating them. CDR1 is SGHTA, CDR2 FQGNSA, per germline.

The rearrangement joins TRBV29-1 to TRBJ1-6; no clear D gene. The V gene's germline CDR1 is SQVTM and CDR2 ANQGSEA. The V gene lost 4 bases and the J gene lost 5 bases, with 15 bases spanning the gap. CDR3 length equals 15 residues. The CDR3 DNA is TGCAGCGTTGCTCCCCCGGGAGGCGATAATTCACCCCTCCACTTT. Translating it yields CSVAPPGGDNSPLHF. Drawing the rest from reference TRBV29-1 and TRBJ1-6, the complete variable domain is SAVISQKPSRDICQRGTSLTIQCQVDSQVTMMFWYRQQPGQSLTLIATANQGSEATYESGFVIDKFPISRPNLTFSTLTVSNMSPEDSSIYLCSVAPPGGDNSPLHFGNGTRLTVT.

The CDR3 DNA reads as TGTGCCAGCAGCTTGGAAGGGGAGGATCAGCCCCAGCATTTT. As protein: CASSLEGEDQPQHF. V gene TRBV5-4 combines with J gene TRBJ1-5, with D possibly matching TRBD1 (5 bases). Trimming shortened V by 0 bases and J by 5 bases, and 9 bases separated the two germline ends. CDR3 length: 14 residues. In germline, CDR1 is SGHNT, CDR2 YYREEE (reference sequence).